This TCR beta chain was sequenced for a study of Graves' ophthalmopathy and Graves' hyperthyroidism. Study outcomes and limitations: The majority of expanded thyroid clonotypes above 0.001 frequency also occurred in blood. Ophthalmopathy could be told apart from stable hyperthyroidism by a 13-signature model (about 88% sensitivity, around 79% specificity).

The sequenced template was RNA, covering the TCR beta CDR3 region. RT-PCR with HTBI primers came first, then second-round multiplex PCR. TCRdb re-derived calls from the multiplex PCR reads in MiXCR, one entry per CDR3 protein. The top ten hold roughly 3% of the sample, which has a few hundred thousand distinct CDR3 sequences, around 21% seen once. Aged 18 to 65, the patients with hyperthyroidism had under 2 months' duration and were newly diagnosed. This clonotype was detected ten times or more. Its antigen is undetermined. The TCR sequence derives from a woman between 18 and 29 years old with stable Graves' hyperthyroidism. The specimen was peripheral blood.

CDR3 nucleotides: TGTGCCAGCAGCCCTCTAGCGGGAGTTGTCGAGCAGTACTTC. This codes for CASSPLAGVVEQYF. The chain joins TRBV7-2 to TRBJ2-7, with 10 positions matching TRBD2. The junction had 7 bases not matched to a gene; V was cut back by 5 bases and J by 6 bases. The CDR3 is made up of 14 amino acids. Germline values: CDR1 SGHTA, CDR2 FQGNSA.